The rows below give T cell receptor beta chains drawn from one sample of a study of blood T cells in healthy people across ages. TCRdb used MiXCR to reprocess the 5' RACE reads, holding one entry per CDR3 protein. The table lists 730,000 or so distinct CDR3 sequences, roughly 43% of them singletons, with about 20% in the top ten. Sequenced material: blood. The origin of the receptors is an older woman in good health. CDR3s include the opening cysteine and the closing phenylalanine or tryptophan. Fields, in order: clone size, V gene, CDR3 length, J gene, D gene, CDR3 protein, CDR3 DNA. D genes are given only for firm matches. Clone size is not always given. Where it is, it says once, few, many or a class for expanded clones.

>-|TRBV7-6|16|TRBJ2-6|-
CASTYQSGTGANVLTF
TGTGCCAGCACCTACCAGTCAGGGACAGGGGCCAACGTCCTGACTTTC
>few|TRBV18|12|TRBJ2-7|-
CASSPRRGEQYF
TGTGCCAGCTCACCTCGCAGGGGCGAGCAGTACTTC
>few|TRBV20-1|14|TRBJ2-7|TRBD2
CSASGTSGKQEQYF
TGCAGTGCTAGTGGGACTAGCGGGAAGCAAGAGCAGTACTTC
>-|TRBV9|13|TRBJ2-1|-
CASSVEQSNEQFF
TGTGCCAGCAGCGTAGAACAGAGCAATGAGCAGTTCTTC
>-|TRBV20-1|16|TRBJ2-3|-
CSARPLRGESTDTQYF
TGCAGTGCTAGACCACTGCGCGGGGAGTCCACAGATACGCAGTATTTT
>-|TRBV5-1|15|TRBJ2-7|-
CASSLYGGGSYEQYF
TGCGCCAGCAGCTTGTACGGGGGAGGCTCCTACGAGCAGTACTTC
>few|TRBV15|13|TRBJ2-1|-
CATSRPSYNEQFF
TGTGCCACCAGCAGACCGTCCTACAATGAGCAGTTCTTC
>few|TRBV18|17|TRBJ2-1|TRBD2
CASSILAGESSYNEQFF
TGTGCCAGCTCCATACTAGCGGGAGAGAGCTCCTACAATGAGCAGTTCTTC
>-|TRBV5-6|15|TRBJ2-1|-
CASSLDRADYNEQFF
TGTGCCAGCAGCTTGGATCGGGCCGACTACAATGAGCAGTTCTTC
>-|TRBV5-6|14|TRBJ2-5|TRBD2
CASSPEPGGETQYF
TGTGCCAGCAGCCCAGAGCCGGGAGGGGAGACCCAGTACTTC
>once|TRBV6-5|14|TRBJ1-6|-
CASSDQGSNSPLHF
TGTGCCAGCAGCGATCAGGGGAGTAATTCACCCCTCCACTTT
>-|TRBV2|13|TRBJ2-7|TRBD1
CATKQGGSYEQYF
TGTGCCACCAAACAGGGGGGCTCCTACGAGCAGTACTTC
>-|TRBV6-1|17|TRBJ2-6|TRBD2
CASSPRGVSSGANVLTF
TGTGCCAGCAGTCCCCGGGGGGTTAGCTCTGGGGCCAACGTCCTGACTTTC
>few|TRBV7-9|15|TRBJ2-3|-
CASSSPGTNTDTQYF
TGTGCCAGCAGCTCCCCCGGGACAAACACAGATACGCAGTATTTT
>few|TRBV7-2|13|TRBJ2-5|-
CASSPRTMETQYF
TGTGCCAGCAGCCCGCGGACTATGGAGACCCAGTACTTC